Following are 20 T cell receptor beta chains from one sample sequenced in a study of long-term antiretroviral therapy in people with HIV. A v3.0 immunoSEQ assay was performed at survey level. Assay used: immunoSEQ multiplex PCR; TCRdb lists only in-frame clones, some missing. The repertoire holds roughly 34,000 clones, more than 75% seen once, with 3.2% in the top ten. The source was unsorted PBMCs, collected 1.9 years after starting antiretroviral therapy. These receptors all come from a man younger than 35 with HIV.

Written as DNA, the CDR3 is TGTGCCTGGAGTGTACTGTCTAGCCGAACCTACGAGCAGTACTTC. Protein sequence: CAWSVLSSRTYEQYF. The chain recombines TRBV30 with TRBJ2-7; TRBD2 is a possible D gene (5 bases). This CDR3 spans 15 amino acids. V was cut by 0 bases and J by 2 bases, with 14 bases left in between. The germline gives CDR1 GTSNPN, CDR2 SVGIG (reference sequence).

This chain connects TRBV19 to TRBJ1-6; D unclear. Trimming removed 7 bases at V and 1 base at J, with 11 bases between. The CDR3 consists of 15 residues. Germline CDR1 reads LNHDA; CDR2 reads SQIVND (reference sequence). The CDR3 region is CASMDGQSYNSPLHF. CDR3 DNA sequence: TGTGCCAGTATGGATGGCCAATCCTATAATTCACCCCTCCACTTT.

This clone was seen only once. The chain's CDR3 is CASRTNRGWGTEAFF. CDR3 nucleotides: TGTGCCAGTAGGACTAACAGGGGTTGGGGCACTGAAGCTTTCTTT. The V and J genes are TRBV19 and TRBJ1-1; the match to TRBD1 covers 7 bases. The germline V gene encodes CDR1 LNHDA and CDR2 SQIVND (reference sequence). V lost 6 bases, J lost 4 bases, and 11 bases stayed unmatched. The CDR3 covers 15 residues.

V usage is TRBV10-3 and J usage is TRBJ2-1, with D unresolved. Between the trimmed V and J ends, which lost 2 bases and 5 bases, there was a span of 7 bases. Per germline, CDR1 ENHRY and CDR2 SYGVKD. This CDR3 contains 13 residues. CDR3 sequence reads: CAISENVDNEQFF. Written as DNA, the CDR3 is TGTGCCATCAGTGAGAATGTCGACAATGAGCAGTTCTTC.

The chain is built from TRBV7-9 and TRBJ1-2, with 9 positions matching TRBD1. This CDR3 is built from 14 residues. Germline lookup yields CDR1 SEHNR and CDR2 FQNEAQ (reference sequence). Losses at the gene ends were 1 base for V and 5 bases for J; bases not matched to a gene: 2. CDR3 in amino acids: CASSLEQGAYGYTF. The DNA for the CDR3 is TGTGCCAGCAGCTTAGAACAGGGGGCTTATGGCTACACCTTC.

The V gene is TRBV6-5, the J gene TRBJ1-3, with unresolved D. CDR3 length: 14 amino acids. Germline assignment: CDR1 MNHEY and CDR2 SVGAGI. V was shortened by 2 bases and J by 1 base, with 6 bases between the two germline ends. CDR3 in amino acids: CASSYGESGNTIYF. CDR3 sequence (DNA): TGTGCCAGCAGTTACGGGGAGTCTGGAAACACCATATATTTT.

V and J are TRBV27 and TRBJ2-7; no clear D gene. V gave up 5 bases and J gave up 7 bases, with 18 bases separating them. The CDR3 covers 14 residues. Germline loops: CDR1 MNHEY, CDR2 SMNVEV (reference sequence). The chain's CDR3 is CASSHGPLNQEQYV. The CDR3 DNA is TGTGCCAGCAGTCACGGGCCGTTAAACCAGGAGCAGTACGTC.

The V gene is TRBV29-1, the J gene TRBJ1-3, with D maybe TRBD1 (5 bases). Germline assignment: CDR1 SQVTM and CDR2 ANQGSEA. The length of the CDR3 is 17 residues. V gave up 2 bases and J gave up 3 bases, with 20 bases separating them. CDR3 nucleotide sequence: TGCAGCGTTGAATGGTGGGGCGCCGGATCCGTTGGAAACACCATATATTTT. Encoded protein: CSVEWWGAGSVGNTIYF. Full variable domain (missing parts from reference TRBV29-1 and TRBJ1-3): SAVISQKPSRDICQRGTSLTIQCQVDSQVTMMFWYRQQPGQSLTLIATANQGSEATYESGFVIDKFPISRPNLTFSTLTVSNMSPEDSSIYLCSVEWWGAGSVGNTIYFGEGSWLTVV.

The table lists this clone with a count of one. The CDR3 nucleotides are TGTGCCAGCAGCTTGGCCATAGGGGCGGGGGGCCAAGAGACCCAGTACTTC. Translation gives CASSLAIGAGGQETQYF. The chain links TRBV5-6 to TRBJ2-5; 8 nucleotides agree with TRBD2. This CDR3 has 17 residues. Germline V lookup: CDR1 SGHDT, CDR2 YYEEEE. Trimming removed 0 bases from V and 1 base from J; junction bases left unmatched: 8.

The rearrangement uses TRBV7-3 and TRBJ2-1; no reliable D call. This CDR3 contains 13 residues. V lost 5 bases and J lost 4, with 9 bases in between. Germline V gene sequence: CDR1 SGHTA, CDR2 FQGTGA. The CDR3 sequence: CASSPRVYNEQFF. CDR3 in DNA: TGTGCCAGCAGCCCAAGGGTTTACAATGAGCAGTTCTTC.

This sequence joins TRBV19 and TRBJ1-1; perhaps TRBD1 as D (5 bases). The CDR3 spans 16 residues. Trimming took 3 bases from V and 4 from J, leaving 18 bases between them. CDR1 LNHDA and CDR2 SQIVND come from the germline V gene (reference sequence). The CDR3 is CASSIIGGGSVTEAFF. The DNA of the CDR3 is TGTGCCAGTAGTATTATTGGGGGGGGATCTGTCACTGAAGCTTTCTTT.

Remarks on this clone: The junction departs from the called germline gene at one end, perhaps through a read error. The CDR3 sequence is CASRRNTEAFF. CDR3 bases: TGTGCCAGTCGGCGGAACACTGAAGCCTTCTTT. The rearrangement links TRBV19 to TRBJ1-1; D call uncertain. Germline CDR1 and CDR2: LNHDA and SQIVND (reference sequence). This CDR3 comprises 11 residues.

Concerning this clone: Within the sample, other DNA sequences also encode this same CDR3. The gene calls are TRBV30 and TRBJ1-5; 8 nucleotides align to TRBD1. This CDR3 region has 13 residues. V gave up 0 bases and J gave up 5 bases; unmatched junction bases: 0. Germline V gene data show CDR1 as GTSNPN and CDR2 as SVGIG (reference sequence). CDR3 bases: TGTGCCTGGAGTGTACAGGGGGATCAGCCCCAGCATTTT. Translated: CAWSVQGDQPQHF.

The chain uses TRBV6-6 and TRBJ2-5, with unresolved D. CDR1 and CDR2 (germline): MNHNY, SVGAGI (reference sequence). V shed 6 bases and J shed 1 base, with 9 bases lying between them. This CDR3 contains 13 residues. CDR3 in amino acids: CASRPVSQETQYF. Written as DNA, the CDR3 is TGTGCCAGCAGACCCGTCTCCCAAGAGACCCAGTACTTC.

This clone was observed a handful of times. The V and J genes are TRBV25-1 and TRBJ2-5; D is unclear. The CDR3 is 13 amino acids. Germline lookup yields CDR1 MGHDK and CDR2 SYGVNS. V lost 4 bases, J lost 1 base, and 7 bases lay in between. The CDR3 loop reads CASSGSPQETQYF. The CDR3 DNA follows: TGTGCCAGCAGTGGGAGCCCCCAAGAGACCCAGTACTTC.

The V call is TRBV5-1, the J call TRBJ1-5; 9 bases are a match to TRBD1. The ends lost 3 bases at V and 2 bases at J; junction bases unmatched: 9. Germline V gene data show CDR1 as SGHRS and CDR2 as YFSETQ. The CDR3 length is 17 residues. The CDR3 bases are TGCGCCAGCAGCTATCCGGGACAGGGAAGGGGCAATCAGCCCCAGCATTTT. It yields the protein CASSYPGQGRGNQPQHF.

The rearrangement uses TRBV9 and TRBJ2-2; D is unclear. The CDR3 length is 14 residues. V lost 0 bases to trimming and J lost 2 bases, with 5 bases between them. Germline V gene sequence: CDR1 SGDLS, CDR2 YYNGEE. DNA for the CDR3: TGTGCCAGCAGCGTAGCCGACAACACCGGGGAGCTGTTTTTT. Translated, it gives CASSVADNTGELFF.

V usage is TRBV6-5 and J usage is TRBJ2-7; 8 positions agree with TRBD1. The CDR3 has 16 amino acids. Trimming at V came to 0 bases and at J to 0 bases, leaving 4 bases not matched to a gene. Looked up from germline, CDR1 is MNHEY and CDR2 is SVGAGI. As DNA, the CDR3 is TGTGCCAGCAGTTACTCTCGGACAGGGAGCTCCTACGAGCAGTACTTC. Translating gives CASSYSRTGSSYEQYF.

The chain uses TRBV28 and TRBJ1-3; D gene ambiguous. Germline assignment: CDR1 MDHEN and CDR2 SYDVKM. V lost 8 bases, J lost 0 bases, and 11 bases lay in between. The CDR3 loop spans 14 amino acids. The CDR3 bases are TGTGCCAGCTACGACTGGAGCTCTGGAAACACCATATATTTT. Amino acids: CASYDWSSGNTIYF.

This clone was counted a few times. The chain recombines TRBV28 with TRBJ2-3; tentatively, D is TRBD1 (5 bases). The CDR3 contains 14 residues. Germline CDR1 and CDR2: MDHEN and SYDVKM. The germline V and J ends were trimmed by 5 bases and 2 bases, with 11 bases remaining between them. This CDR3 reads CASSADSLTDTQYF. The CDR3 nucleotides are TGTGCCAGCAGTGCTGACAGCCTCACAGATACGCAGTATTTT.